This paragraph reports one T cell receptor (beta chain). This clonotype has only a few counts. Its antigen is not yet known. No much larger clone exists at a distance of one base, and base qualities are not known. This entry belongs to a study of blood T cells in healthy people across ages (dated by TCRdb to the mid-2010s). With regard to the full study: In model experiments, template switching captured about one uniquely barcoded TCR beta cDNA molecule for every two T cells. To track age-related changes in TCR beta repertoire diversity, the study relied on deep sequencing normalized with unique cDNA molecular identifiers. Donors were grouped into four age groups: young (average 16 years), middle-aged (39), aged (62) and long-lived (approximately 78). To avoid experimental bias, donors of different ages were spread randomly across the sequencing lanes. Two additional independent replicas of 1 million unique cDNA reads from the same blood draw were analyzed for two donors (one aged 18 to 30 and one aged 80 or older).

The protocol used for the library was 5' RACE. A second roughly 6 to 11 cycle PCR used a sample-barcoded 5' primer and a J-beta primer mix. A unique molecular identifier was introduced onto each TCR beta cDNA molecule by a template-switch 5' adaptor carrying 12 random nucleotides. Each sample yielded at least 2.5 million CDR3-containing paired-end reads. First-strand cDNA synthesis was performed from all RNA using the Mint cDNA synthesis kit, with priming by a TRBC-specific oligonucleotide. All cDNA was treated with uracil-DNA glycosylase and then went through a first 18-cycle PCR with the universal primers M1SS and BC2_uni_R. As for the authors' bioinformatics: For normalization, 1 million high-quality reads, each with a distinct molecular identifier, were randomly selected from each sample. Reads sharing molecular identifiers were discarded rather than binned into consensus sequences. CDR3 identification, clonotype clustering and error correction used MiTCR with a Q25 quality threshold and the strictest error-elimination algorithm. Lower-bound total TCR beta diversity was estimated with a nonparametric unseen species model using Euler transformation. TCRdb trimmed the raw reads at Q25, called clones with MiXCR and kept productive beta chains. Each CDR3 protein appears once, grouped with its most common genes and DNA. The authors' filters were not applied to this entry. In all, the sample holds 1.5 million to 2 million distinct CDR3 sequences, and around 42% of those were seen once. The ten biggest clones cover under 25% of the sample.

General conclusions and limits of the study: Donor CMV infection status was unknown, potentially confounding age-related changes in expanded clonotypes. Observed TCR beta diversity per million T cells fell roughly linearly with age, and a significant reduction was already apparent by age around 36. Compared with the aged group, the long-lived group had more naive CD4+ T cells, fewer expanded clones and increased TCR diversity, suggesting age selection. Since profiling was done on bulk unsorted PBMCs, naive and antigen-experienced compartments could not be conclusively compared. Total diversity estimates from one million sequenced T cells were considered lower bounds and underestimates. Observed TCR beta diversity correlated strongly with the percentage of naive T cells measured by flow cytometry.

Measured from the cysteine to the phenylalanine, the CDR3 is 13 residues long. The retained sequence is limited to the CDR3, 39 bases, with the frame set at the first base. According to the germline V gene, CDR1 reads SQVTM and CDR2 reads ANQGSEA. V and J lose 7 bases and 0 bases, and a span of 12 bases separates them. The donors were 40 or so Caucasian individuals from Russia, aged roughly 6 to 100 years, who were systemically healthy. Each donor gave 9 to 10 milliliters of peripheral blood, collected into EDTA-treated Vacutainer tubes. Ficoll-Paque density-gradient centrifugation was used to isolate PBMCs, with at least 6.5 million per sample. Total RNA was extracted from PBMCs with Trizol reagent, with at least 6 micrograms obtained per sample. Naive CD45RAhigh/CD27high T cell percentages were measured by flow cytometry on a PBMC aliquot from every donor.

The specimen was blood. The chain was built from TRBV29-1 and TRBJ1-1; no D gene is confidently identified. This TCR was sampled from a human donor in good health. The CDR3 region reads CSASGRMNTEAFF. The bases read TGCAGCGCCTCTGGACGGATGAACACTGAAGCTTTCTTT.